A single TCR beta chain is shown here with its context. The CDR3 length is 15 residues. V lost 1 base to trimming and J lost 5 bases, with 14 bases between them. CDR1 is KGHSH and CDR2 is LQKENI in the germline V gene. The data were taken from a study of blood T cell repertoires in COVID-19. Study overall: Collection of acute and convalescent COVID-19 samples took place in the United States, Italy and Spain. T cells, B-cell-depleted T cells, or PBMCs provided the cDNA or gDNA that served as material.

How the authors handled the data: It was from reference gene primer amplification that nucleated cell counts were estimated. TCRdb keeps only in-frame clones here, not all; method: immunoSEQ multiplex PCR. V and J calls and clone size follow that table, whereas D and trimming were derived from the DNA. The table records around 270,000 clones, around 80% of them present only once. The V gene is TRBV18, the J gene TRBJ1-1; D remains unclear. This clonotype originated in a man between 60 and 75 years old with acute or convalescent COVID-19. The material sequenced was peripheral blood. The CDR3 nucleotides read TGTGCCAGCTCACCACTCTCCGGGGTGAGGACTGAAGCTTTCTTT. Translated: CASSPLSGVRTEAFF. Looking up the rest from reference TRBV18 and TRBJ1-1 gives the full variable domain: NAGVMQNPRHLVRRRGQEARLRCSPMKGHSHVYWYRQLPEEGLKFMVYLQKENIIDESGMPKERFSAEFPKEGPSILRIQQVVRGDSAAYFCASSPLSGVRTEAFFGQGTRLTVV.